This T cell receptor (beta chain) is drawn from a study of shared clonotypes between healthy human individuals (TCRdb year 2020). In the study overall: The cohort included three men and two women between 18 and 49 years of age. To estimate repertoire size and how much clonotype sharing occurs between individuals, the study deeply sequenced the blood TCR repertoires of roughly 5 healthy adults. To increase sequencing depth and limit assay-specific biases, TCR repertoire library preparation and sequencing were carried out by different laboratories using diverse techniques. Between about 0.9 and 9 billion PBMCs per donor were obtained by leukapheresis. For each donor, CD4 naive and CD4 memory were each run on three plates, CD8 naive on two plates, and CD8 memory on one plate.

The germline V gene (reference sequence) sets CDR1 to LNHDA and CDR2 to SQIVND. The CDR3 runs 13 amino acids, cysteine and phenylalanine included. The only DNA kept is the CDR3, 39 bases in frame from the first base. Relative to germline, V is missing 4 bases and J is missing 4 bases, with 3 bases of the junction outside any gene match. The donors were healthy, HIV-negative adults with no recently reported acute infections or vaccinations. Every donor was a Caucasian adult residing in Nashville, Tennessee, USA. CD4+ T cells were enriched by magnetic negative selection, after which naive cells were positively selected on CD45RA and the negative fraction was taken as the memory subset. Blood was obtained by leukapheresis, after which PBMCs were separated by Ficoll-Histopaque density gradient centrifugation and cryopreserved in liquid nitrogen vapor phase. Purity and quantity of every magnetically sorted T cell population were checked by analytical flow cytometry. Genomic DNA was isolated from each sorted fraction and quantified by UV absorbance on a Nanodrop 2000c.

Using the deep immunoSEQ assay, TCR CDR3 regions were amplified from genomic DNA by multiplex PCR. Genomic DNA extracted from each cell subset was distributed evenly over all wells of several immunoSEQ 96-well plates, and each plate served as one replicate. For sorted subsets, each replicate PCR was loaded with 200 to 250 ng genomic DNA, equivalent to 30,000 or so T cell genomes. Purified libraries were measured with a Qubit 3.0 fluorometer, size-checked on a Bioanalyzer 2100, and measured again with the KAPA Library Quantification kit. Each immunoSEQ 96-well plate was sequenced on its own single-read 150-cycle Illumina NextSeq 550 flow cell. Concerning the study's data processing: Because only junctional sequences without quality scores were contained in the immunoSEQ output, filtering matching that applied to full-length reads could not be performed. Sequences were annotated with PyIR, a Python wrapper for IgBLAST v1.9, using IMGT germline references to assign V/J genes and CDR3. Any read was removed if the V/J assignment was weak (E-value above 1e-6), the CDR3 was missing, or the read contained stop codons, out-of-frame junctions, or ambiguous translated residues. V3J clonotypes were defined as sequences sharing an identical inferred V gene, J gene, and CDR3 amino acid sequence. To compute the percentage overlap between repertoires, the number of shared unique clonotypes was divided by the size of the smaller repertoire. Three approaches were used to assess repertoire richness: RTK rarefaction, the Chao1 estimator, and Recon v2.1 estimates of unobserved clonotypes. Generation probabilities for all TCRbeta clonotypes obtained by the gDNA method from a handful of donors were computed using OLGA. TCRdb took over this immuneACCESS table, retaining in-frame rearrangements with V and J assigned. Such tables are incomplete; in checked studies, under half of the missing clones stem from an unresolved V gene, and the remainder is unexplained. V, J and clone size were drawn from that table, and D and trimming were deduced from the DNA. The sample table records about 2 million clones; 95% of these occur just once. Of the sample, 0.13% falls within the top ten clones.

General conclusions and limits of the study: Compared with non-shared clonotypes, the clonotypes found in all four sorted-subset donors had higher generation probabilities. Only blood was sampled, and tissue TCR repertoires likely differ from those in blood. The genetic and exposure-history diversity represented was limited by the small number of donors. Pairwise subsampling led to the expectation that sequencing depth would affect the degree of clonotype sharing among donors. Across four donors, roughly 5% of naive CD4, approximately 3.6% of naive CD8, about 2% of memory CD4, and 0.4% of memory CD8 clonotypes were shared. Naive subsets generally had larger estimated clonotype richness than memory subsets. Incomplete sequencing was indicated by rarefaction of sorted-subset datasets, despite the large sequencing depth.

This clone was found once. Its antigen target is currently unknown. The input lacks base qualities; no much larger clone sits a single base away. The receptor chain draws on TRBV19 and TRBJ1-2; 7 middle bases align to TRBD1. The material sequenced was naive CD4+ T cells sorted from blood. Sample cell subset or site, as interpreted from the label and publication: CD45RA+ positively selected. The clonotype comes from a man aged 18 to 30 in good health. The DNA is TGTGCCAGTAGTAGGACAGGAAGCTATGGCTACACCTTC. This sequence encodes CASSRTGSYGYTF.